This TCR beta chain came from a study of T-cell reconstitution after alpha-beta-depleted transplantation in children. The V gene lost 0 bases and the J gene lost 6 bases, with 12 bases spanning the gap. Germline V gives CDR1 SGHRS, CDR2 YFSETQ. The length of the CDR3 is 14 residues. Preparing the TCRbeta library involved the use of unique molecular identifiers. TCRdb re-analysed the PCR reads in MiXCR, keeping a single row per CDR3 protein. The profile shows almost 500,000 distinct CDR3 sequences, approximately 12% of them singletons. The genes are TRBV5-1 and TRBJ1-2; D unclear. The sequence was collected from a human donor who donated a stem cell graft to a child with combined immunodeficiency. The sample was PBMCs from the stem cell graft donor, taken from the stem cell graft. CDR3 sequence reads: CASSLAPVVDGYTF. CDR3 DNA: TGCGCCAGCAGCTTGGCCCCCGTGGTTGATGGCTACACCTTC.